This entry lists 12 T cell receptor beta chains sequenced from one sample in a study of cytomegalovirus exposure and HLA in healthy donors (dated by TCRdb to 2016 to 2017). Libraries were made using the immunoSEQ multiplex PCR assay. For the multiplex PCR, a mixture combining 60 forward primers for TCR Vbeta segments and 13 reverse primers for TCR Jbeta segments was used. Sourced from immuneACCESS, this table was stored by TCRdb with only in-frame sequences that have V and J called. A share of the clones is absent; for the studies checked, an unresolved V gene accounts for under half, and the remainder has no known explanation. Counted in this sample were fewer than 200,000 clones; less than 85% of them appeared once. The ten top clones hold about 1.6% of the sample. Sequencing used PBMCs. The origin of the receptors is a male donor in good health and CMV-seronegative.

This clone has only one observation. The CDR3 bases are TGTGCCAGCAGTCCCGGACAGGGAAGCTCCTACGAGCAGTACTTC. Encoded protein: CASSPGQGSSYEQYF. The rearrangement links TRBV27 to TRBJ2-7; 8 nucleotides match TRBD1. Germline CDR1 and CDR2: MNHEY and SMNVEV (reference sequence). This CDR3 has 15 residues. V shed 5 bases and J 0 bases; nucleotides not matched to a gene: 6.

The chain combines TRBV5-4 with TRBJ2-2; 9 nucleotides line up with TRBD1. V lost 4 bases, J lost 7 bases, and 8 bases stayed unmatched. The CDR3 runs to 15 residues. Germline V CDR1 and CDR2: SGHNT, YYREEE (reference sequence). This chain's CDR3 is CASSRQGGQGGELFF. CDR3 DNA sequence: TGTGCCAGCAGCCGACAGGGGGGACAGGGCGGGGAGCTGTTTTTT.

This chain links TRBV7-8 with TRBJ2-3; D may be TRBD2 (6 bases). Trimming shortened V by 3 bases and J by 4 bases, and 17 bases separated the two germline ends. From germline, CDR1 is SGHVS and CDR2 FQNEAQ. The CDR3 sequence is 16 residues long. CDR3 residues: CASSLKGREPPDTQYF. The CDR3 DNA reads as TGTGCCAGCAGCTTGAAGGGACGGGAGCCCCCAGATACGCAGTATTTT.

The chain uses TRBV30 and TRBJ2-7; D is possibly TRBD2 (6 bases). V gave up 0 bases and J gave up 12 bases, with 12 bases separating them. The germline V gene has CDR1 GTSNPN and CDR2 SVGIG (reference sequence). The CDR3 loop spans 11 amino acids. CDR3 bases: TGTGCCTGGAGTGTGGGAGGCGTCCCGTACTTC. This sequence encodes CAWSVGGVPYF.

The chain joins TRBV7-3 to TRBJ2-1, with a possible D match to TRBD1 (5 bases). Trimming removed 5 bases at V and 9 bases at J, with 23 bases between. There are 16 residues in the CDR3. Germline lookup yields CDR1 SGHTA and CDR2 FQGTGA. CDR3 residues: CASSPTGSVGHIEQFF. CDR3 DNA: TGTGCCAGCAGCCCAACAGGCTCTGTCGGTCATATTGAGCAGTTCTTC.

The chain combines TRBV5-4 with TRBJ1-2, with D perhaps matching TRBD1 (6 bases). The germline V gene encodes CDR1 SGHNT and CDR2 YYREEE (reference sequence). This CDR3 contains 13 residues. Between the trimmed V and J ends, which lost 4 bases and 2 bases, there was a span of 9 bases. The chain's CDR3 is CASSQDRNYGYTF. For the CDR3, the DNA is TGTGCCAGCAGCCAGGACAGAAACTATGGCTACACCTTC.

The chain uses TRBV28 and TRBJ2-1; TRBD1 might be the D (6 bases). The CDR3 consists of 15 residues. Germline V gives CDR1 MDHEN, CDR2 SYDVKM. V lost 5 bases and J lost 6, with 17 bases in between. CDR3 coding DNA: TGTGCCAGCAGTCAAATAGGGGGTGCATCCAATGAGCAGTTCTTC. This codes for CASSQIGGASNEQFF.

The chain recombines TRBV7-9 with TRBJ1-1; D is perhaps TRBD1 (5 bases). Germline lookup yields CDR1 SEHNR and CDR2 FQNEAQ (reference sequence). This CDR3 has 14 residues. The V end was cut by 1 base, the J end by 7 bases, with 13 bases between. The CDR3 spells CASSLGWAGDEAFF. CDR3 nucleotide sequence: TGTGCCAGCAGCTTAGGATGGGCGGGGGATGAAGCTTTCTTT.

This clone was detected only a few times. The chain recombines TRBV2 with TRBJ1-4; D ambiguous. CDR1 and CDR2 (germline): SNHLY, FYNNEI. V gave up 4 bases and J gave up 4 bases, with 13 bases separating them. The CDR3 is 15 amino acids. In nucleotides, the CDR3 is TGTGCCAGCAGTGTTGGCCAGGCTTATAATGAAAAACTGTTTTTT. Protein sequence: CASSVGQAYNEKLFF. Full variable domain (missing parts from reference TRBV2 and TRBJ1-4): EPEVTQTPSHQVTQMGQEVILRCVPISNHLYFYWYRQILGQKVEFLVSFYNNEISEKSEIFDDQFSVERPDGSNFTLKIRSTKLEDSAMYFCASSVGQAYNEKLFFGSGTQLSVL.

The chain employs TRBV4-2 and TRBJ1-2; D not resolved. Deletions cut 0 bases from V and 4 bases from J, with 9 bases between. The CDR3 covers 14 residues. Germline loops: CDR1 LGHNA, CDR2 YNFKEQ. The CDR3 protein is CASSQDRSPYGYTF. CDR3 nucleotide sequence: TGTGCCAGCAGCCAAGACAGGTCTCCCTATGGCTACACCTTC.

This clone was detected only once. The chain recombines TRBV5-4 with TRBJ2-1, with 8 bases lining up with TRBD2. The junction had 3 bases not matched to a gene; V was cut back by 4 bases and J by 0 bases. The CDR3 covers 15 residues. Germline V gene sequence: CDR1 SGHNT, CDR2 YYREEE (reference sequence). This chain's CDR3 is CASSRSGSSYNEQFF. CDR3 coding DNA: TGTGCCAGCAGCCGGAGCGGGAGCTCCTACAATGAGCAGTTCTTC. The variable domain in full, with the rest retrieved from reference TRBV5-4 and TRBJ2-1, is ETGVTQSPTHLIKTRGQQVTLRCSSQSGHNTVSWYQQALGQGPQFIFQYYREEENGRGNFPPRFSGLQFPNYSSELNVNALELDDSALYLCASSRSGSSYNEQFFGPGTRLTVL.

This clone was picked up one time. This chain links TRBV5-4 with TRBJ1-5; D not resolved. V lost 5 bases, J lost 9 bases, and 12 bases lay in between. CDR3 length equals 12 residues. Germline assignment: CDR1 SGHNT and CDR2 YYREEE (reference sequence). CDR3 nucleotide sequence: TGTGCCAGCAGTCTGTCCAGCGGGCCCCAGCATTTT. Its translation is CASSLSSGPQHF.